This TCR beta chain was sequenced during a study of tumor-infiltrating lymphocytes in primary liver carcinoma. Study results and caveats: Tumors significantly exceeded blood in top-250-clone fraction (p = 0.039). Pairs comparing tumor with adjacent tissue or blood overlapped less than pairs drawn from tumor regions.

Regarding this clonotype: Its antigen is unidentified.

Priming with a constant-region primer yielded TCR beta cDNA from about 480 ng total RNA. Nested multiplex PCR, run for three rounds with slightly modified ARM-PCR, yielded TCR beta libraries. The opening two PCR rounds, around 11 cycles each, paired TRBV1-TRBV30 forward primers with a C-beta reverse primer. MiXCR, run by TCRdb on the multiplex PCR reads, gives a single entry per CDR3 protein. The sample carries approximately 73,000 distinct CDR3 sequences, over 70% recorded once. CDR3 length: 14 residues. CDR1 and CDR2 (germline): MNHEY, SVGAGI. Trimming shortened V by 9 bases and J by 4 bases, and 17 bases separated the two germline ends. For each extraction, RNA and DNA were obtained together from approximately 20-30 mg of unsorted bulk tissue.

The sequence was collected from a woman aged 55-75 years with primary liver carcinoma and hepatitis B virus infection. The chain recombines TRBV6-5 with TRBJ2-3; either TRBD1 or TRBD2 may fit D (5 bases each). The sample comprised liver tumor tissue from sampling region 4. Documented subset: tumor region T4, right-lateral pole. CDR3 sequence: CASRGEGRADTQYF. CDR3 sequence (DNA): TGTGCCAGTCGGGGAGAGGGGCGCGCAGATACGCAGTATTTT.